The T cell receptor (beta chain) described here comes from a study of OX40 agonist ivuxolimab in advanced cancers. Regarding the complete study: Ivuxolimab, which targeted the costimulatory receptor OX40 (CD134), was an agonistic, fully human IgG2 monoclonal antibody. Intravenous ivuxolimab was administered to patients every 2 weeks at six dose levels: 0.01, 0.1, 0.3, 1.5, 3 and 10 mg/kg. Of the approximately 54 dose-escalation patients, hepatocellular carcinoma was present in 19, melanoma in some 15, renal cell carcinoma in 9 and head and neck cancer in 9. In the dose-escalation cohort, approximately 80% of patients were male, and the mean age was approximately 60 years with a range of roughly 23 to 79. Patients were allowed to have had prior anti-PD-1, anti-PD-L1 or anti-CTLA-4 therapy, and approximately 41% of the dose-escalation patients had previously received checkpoint inhibitors. Partial responses were achieved by three dose-escalation patients, of whom one had hepatocellular carcinoma and two had cutaneous melanoma. The point of sequencing TCRbeta in the periphery was to test whether ivuxolimab changed TCR sequence diversity and drove clonal T-cell expansion. The paper describes the monotherapy dose-escalation part (N of about 47 patients) of the phase I trial of ivuxolimab.

Genomic DNA was isolated from the sorted cells so that the TCRbeta CDR3 region could be sequenced. The immunoSEQ Assay was used to sequence the TCRbeta CDR3 regions. This is the immuneACCESS table as TCRdb keeps it, with only in-frame sequences that have V and J called. A part of the clones is gone; compared with another copy, unresolved V genes explain less than half, and the rest is unexplained. The sample includes approximately 73,000 clones, with 86% observed a single time. The ten top clones hold about 2.7% of the sample. Deletion took 7 bases off V and 1 base off J, with a span of 16 bases between the germline ends. The CDR3 covers 15 residues, taking in both the cysteine and the phenylalanine. The read is trimmed to its CDR3 DNA, 45 bases read in frame from base 1. The germline V gene gives CDR1 as MNHEY and CDR2 as SVGAGI. Overall study results and their limits: Low levels of normalized T-cell clonal expansion were also seen in some nonresponding patients. In the 0.1-3.0 mg/kg groups, partial responders were among the patients with the lowest normalized peripheral clonal expansion, particularly in CD8+ T cells. At doses of 0.1 to 3.0 mg/kg, clonal expansion of both CD4+ and CD8+ blood T cells was observed from baseline to week 6. After ivuxolimab, expanded clones were on average more numerous among CD8+ T cells than among CD4+ T cells. Antigen specificity was not determined for the clonally expanded peripheral T cells.

On this clone: Its antigen is currently not known. Base qualities are not recorded, but no much larger clone differs from it by a single base.

Patients with autoimmune disease history or receiving systemic immunosuppression were excluded from the trial. In every dose cohort, peripheral blood was drawn for TCR sequencing at baseline, cycle 4 day 1, and cycle 7 day 1. The samples were drawn from a first-in-human, open-label, multicenter phase I dose-escalation trial of ivuxolimab. Adults with locally advanced or metastatic head and neck squamous cell, hepatocellular, melanoma or renal cell carcinoma were enrolled in the trial. Before TCR sequencing, CD4+ T cells and CD8+ T cells from peripheral blood were sorted into separate populations. Recombination linked TRBV6-5 to TRBJ1-1, with the D segment identity uncertain. The source was CD4+ or CD8+ T cells sorted from blood, collected in a trial of the OX40 agonist ivuxolimab. The clonotype was recovered from an adult with an advanced solid tumor such as melanoma, head and neck, liver or kidney cancer. The sequenced DNA is TGTGCCAGCACCTCTAACGCCAGGAAGAACACTGAAGCTTTCTTT. Translated, this is CASTSNARKNTEAFF.